This TCR beta chain comes out of a study of post-analysis software for immune sequencing data. TCR beta cDNA libraries included unique molecular identifiers. TCRdb itself ran the PCR reads through MiXCR, one entry per CDR3 protein. Here the sample spans 800,000 to 950,000 distinct CDR3 sequences, approximately 57% being singletons. Comment on this clonotype: Its antigen is still unknown. An end of the junction differs from the germline gene, which may be a read error.

The germline V gene has CDR1 SEHNR and CDR2 FQNEAQ (reference sequence). The CDR3 spans 14 residues. The study, taken as a whole, reports: Significantly lower normalized Chao1 diversity was seen in multiple sclerosis patients than in controls. Elevated frequency relative to controls characterized roughly five TRBV segments in patients, TRBV5-6, TRBV5-1 and TRBV20-1 among them.

The receptor was isolated from a girl between 10 and 17 years old with multiple sclerosis. V usage is TRBV7-9 and J usage is TRBJ2-5, with TRBD1 matching 9 bases. The sequenced sample was blood. The CDR3 reads CVSSRGQGRETQYF. In DNA, the CDR3 is TGTGTCAGCAGCCGGGGACAGGGTCGAGAGACCCAGTACTTC.